The 14 T cell receptor beta chains reported below all come from one sample, sequenced in a study of blood T cell repertoires in COVID-19. The table came from immunoSEQ multiplex PCR; TCRdb's copy has only in-frame clones and leaves some out. The table has 200,000 to 250,000 clones, 80% seen once; the top ten hold 13%. The sequenced sample consisted of peripheral blood. Receptors were obtained from a human donor in a cohort sampled during active COVID-19.

The rearrangement links TRBV18 to TRBJ1-2; D unresolved. Deletions cut 0 bases from V and 5 bases from J, with 16 bases between. Germline V gives CDR1 KGHSH, CDR2 LQKENI. There are 16 residues in the CDR3. This CDR3 is CASSPPNLHRGYGYTF. The CDR3 bases are TGTGCCAGCTCACCACCTAACCTACACAGAGGGTATGGCTACACCTTC.

The CDR3 bases are TGCGCCAGCAGCCAAGAAGGTATTTCGACTAGCGGGCCCCAGGGGGATGAGCAGTTCTTC. As protein: CASSQEGISTSGPQGDEQFF. This chain links TRBV4-1 with TRBJ2-1, with TRBD2 matching over 10 bases. This CDR3 comprises 20 residues. Germline values: CDR1 MGHRA, CDR2 YSYEKL. Trimming cost V 0 bases and J 8 bases; bases outside gene matches: 19.

The rearrangement joins TRBV6-5 to TRBJ2-7; D perhaps matches TRBD2 (5 bases). Trimming shortened V by 5 bases and J by 9 bases, and 20 bases separated the two germline ends. The germline V gene encodes CDR1 MNHEY and CDR2 SVGAGI. CDR3 size: 14 residues. In DNA, the CDR3 is TGTGCCAGCAGTAATCGAGGTCGAGAGGGATGGCAGTACTTC. Its protein is CASSNRGREGWQYF.

CDR3 coding DNA: TGTGCCAGCAGCCTGGGGACAGGGAACACCGGGGAGCTGTTTTTT. Amino acids: CASSLGTGNTGELFF. The V gene is TRBV11-3, the J gene TRBJ2-2; TRBD1 aligns across 8 bases. Germline V gene data show CDR1 as SGHNT and CDR2 as YENEEA. V was pared by 5 bases and J by 1 base, with 3 bases of the junction left unmatched. This CDR3 contains 15 residues.

This chain joins TRBV6-2 or TRBV6-3 and TRBJ2-7; 7 bases are a match to TRBD1. Germline CDR1 reads MNHEY; CDR2 reads SVGEGT. This CDR3 has 14 residues. With V trimmed by 5 bases and J by 4 bases, 8 bases remained unmatched. The CDR3 loop is CASSRQGTGYEQYF. CDR3 DNA: TGTGCCAGCAGTCGACAGGGAACGGGGTACGAGCAGTACTTC.

This chain connects TRBV5-1 to TRBJ2-3; maybe TRBD1 (6 bases). CDR3 length: 14 amino acids. Per the germline V gene, CDR1 is SGHRS and CDR2 is YFSETQ. V shed 2 bases and J shed 0 bases, with 7 bases lying between them. The CDR3 spells CASSLQGSTDTQYF. The CDR3 DNA is TGCGCCAGCAGCTTACAGGGTAGCACAGATACGCAGTATTTT.

This clone has only one observation. This sequence joins TRBV5-6 and TRBJ1-5, with TRBD1 matching over 12 bases. J was trimmed by 5 bases and V by 3 bases; bases with no gene match: 9. CDR1 SGHDT and CDR2 YYEEEE come from the germline V gene. The CDR3 loop spans 17 amino acids. CDR3 residues: CASSSLSGQGAHQPQHF. DNA for the CDR3: TGTGCCAGCAGCTCCCTGTCGGGACAGGGGGCACATCAGCCCCAGCATTTT.

This clone appeared a few times. The genes are TRBV28 and TRBJ1-3; no reliable D call. V lost 7 bases and J 5 bases, leaving 12 bases between the germline ends. CDR3 length: 13 residues. Germline V gene lookup returns CDR1 MDHEN and CDR2 SYDVKM. The CDR3 here is CASNREARNTIYF. CDR3 DNA: TGTGCCAGCAACCGGGAAGCTAGAAACACCATATATTTT.

V gene TRBV2 combines with J gene TRBJ1-4, with D perhaps matching TRBD1 (6 bases). V lost 6 bases to trimming and J lost 7 bases, with 15 bases between them. The germline CDR1 and CDR2 sequences are SNHLY and FYNNEI. CDR3 length: 14 amino acids. CDR3 region: CASRRDTPSEKLFF. CDR3 bases: TGTGCCAGCAGACGGGACACCCCTAGTGAAAAACTGTTTTTT.

V gene TRBV7-2 combines with J gene TRBJ2-5; 7 bases match TRBD1. The CDR3 has 14 residues. Germline trimming cut 2 bases from V and 1 base from J; bases unmatched to any gene: 1. The V gene's germline CDR1 is SGHTA and CDR2 FQGNSA. DNA for the CDR3: TGTGCCAGCAGCTTAAGGGGGCCCCAAGAGACCCAGTACTTC. Protein product: CASSLRGPQETQYF.

This chain links TRBV7-2 with TRBJ2-5; TRBD2 might be the D (5 bases). Trimming took off 5 bases at V and 1 base at J, with 14 bases between the two ends. Germline assignment: CDR1 SGHTA and CDR2 FQGNSA. This CDR3 contains 15 residues. The CDR3 loop is CASSPGGGSQETQYF. For the CDR3, the DNA is TGTGCCAGCAGCCCAGGCGGTGGGAGCCAAGAGACCCAGTACTTC.

The chain combines TRBV11-2 with TRBJ2-7; D perhaps matches TRBD1 (6 bases). Trimming left V 4 bases short and J 3 bases short, with 16 bases between. CDR3 length: 15 residues. Germline values: CDR1 SGHAT, CDR2 FQNNGV. The chain's CDR3 is CASSYRDGPFYEQYF. DNA for the CDR3: TGTGCCAGCAGCTACAGGGACGGACCCTTCTACGAGCAGTACTTC.

The rearrangement joins TRBV15 to TRBJ1-2; no definite D call. Germline CDR1 reads LNHNV; CDR2 reads YYDKDF (reference sequence). V lost 0 bases and J lost 3, with 8 bases in between. CDR3 length equals 14 residues. CDR3 amino acids: CATSREVSDYGYTF. The DNA of the CDR3 is TGTGCCACCAGCAGAGAGGTGTCAGACTATGGCTACACCTTC.

This clone was observed many times. This rearrangement joins TRBV24-1 to TRBJ1-2; TRBD1 agrees at 9 bases. With V trimmed by 6 bases and J by 2 bases, 6 bases remained unmatched. In germline, CDR1 is KGHDR, CDR2 SFDVKD. The CDR3 has 15 amino acids. The CDR3 sequence: CATSSRQGGNYGYTF. The CDR3 DNA reads TGTGCCACCAGTTCCCGACAGGGGGGGAACTATGGCTACACCTTC.